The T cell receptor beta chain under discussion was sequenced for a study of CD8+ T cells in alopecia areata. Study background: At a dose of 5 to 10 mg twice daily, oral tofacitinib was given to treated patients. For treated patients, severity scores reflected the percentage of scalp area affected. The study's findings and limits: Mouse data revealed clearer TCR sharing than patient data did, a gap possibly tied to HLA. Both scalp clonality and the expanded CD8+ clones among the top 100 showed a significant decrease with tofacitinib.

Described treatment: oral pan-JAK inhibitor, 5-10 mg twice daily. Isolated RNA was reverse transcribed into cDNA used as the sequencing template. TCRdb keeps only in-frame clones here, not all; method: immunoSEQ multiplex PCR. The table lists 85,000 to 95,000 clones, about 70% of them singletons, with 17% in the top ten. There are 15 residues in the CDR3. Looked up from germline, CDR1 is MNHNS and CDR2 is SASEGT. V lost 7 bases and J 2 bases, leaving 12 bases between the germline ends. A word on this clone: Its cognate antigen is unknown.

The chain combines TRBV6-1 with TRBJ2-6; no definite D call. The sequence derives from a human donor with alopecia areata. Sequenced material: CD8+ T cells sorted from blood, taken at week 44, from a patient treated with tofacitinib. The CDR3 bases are TGTGCCAGCACCCCCGATGGGGCTGGGGCCAACGTCCTGACTTTC. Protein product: CASTPDGAGANVLTF.